This T cell receptor beta chain was sequenced for a study of T cells in Graves' hyperthyroidism and ophthalmopathy. Study-wide findings and caveats: The model foresaw ophthalmopathy a median about 6.1 months prior to onset.

An absence of ophthalmopathy progression within 18 months meant stable Graves' hyperthyroidism. Germline values: CDR1 SGHTA, CDR2 FQGNSA. CDR3 size: 15 residues. V was pared by 4 bases and J by 2 bases, with 15 bases between. This clonotype was detected many times. Its specificity is unknown. RNA transcripts gave rise to amplified TCR beta CDR3 regions. First-round RT-PCR with HTBI primers amplified the TCR CDR3 region. TCRdb used MiXCR to reprocess the multiplex PCR reads, holding one entry per CDR3 protein. The data contain 650,000 to 700,000 distinct CDR3 sequences, around 15% of them singletons. The chain couples TRBV7-2 to TRBJ2-7; D might be TRBD2 (6 bases). The sequenced sample was blood. The receptor comes from a man aged 50 to 59 with Graves' hyperthyroidism. CDR3 loop: CASSYTGTLAYEQYF. CDR3 sequence (DNA): TGTGCCAGCAGCTATACCGGGACTCTTGCCTACGAGCAGTACTTC.